This is a list of T cell receptor beta chains from one sample in a study of patients and donors after allogeneic stem cell transplantation. TCRdb used MiXCR to reprocess the RT-PCR reads, holding one entry per CDR3 protein. The sample lists about 960,000 distinct CDR3 sequences, roughly 17% occurring once. The sequenced sample consisted of blood, either unsorted or a sorted T cell fraction (not recorded which). The receptors derive from a human donor who was either an allogeneic HSCT recipient or a stem cell or donor lymphocyte infusion donor (not recorded which). It is not recorded whose cells these are; they may come from a transplant donor. Each CDR3 is given with its conserved first and last residue. Fields, in order: clone size, J gene, D gene, V gene, CDR3 length, CDR3 DNA, CDR3 protein. The D gene is left open where the match is weak. Clone size is shown for a subset of rows, as once, few, many or a class of expanded clone.

abundance: few; j_gene: TRBJ1-2; d_gene: -; v_gene: TRBV20-1; len: 14; CDR3nt: TGCAGTGCTACTCAGATGACAGCTACCTATGGCTACACCTTC; CDR3aa: CSATQMTATYGYTF
abundance: -; j_gene: TRBJ1-6; d_gene: TRBD1; v_gene: TRBV3-1; len: 14; CDR3nt: TGTGCCAGCAGCCGGACAGGGCCTAATTCACCCCTCCACTTT; CDR3aa: CASSRTGPNSPLHF
abundance: -; j_gene: TRBJ2-7; d_gene: -; v_gene: TRBV4-2; len: 16; CDR3nt: TGTGCCAGCAGCCAAGATCGGAGCGGCTATAGTAACGAGCAGTACTTC; CDR3aa: CASSQDRSGYSNEQYF
abundance: few; j_gene: TRBJ2-4; d_gene: -; v_gene: TRBV5-6; len: 14; CDR3nt: TGTGCCAGCAGCCGAAGGGTTACGGAGAACATTCAGTACTTC; CDR3aa: CASSRRVTENIQYF
abundance: -; j_gene: TRBJ2-1; d_gene: TRBD2; v_gene: TRBV9; len: 17; CDR3nt: TGTGCCAGCAGCCCCGTACTAGCGGGAGGGCCCTACAATGAGCAGTTCTTC; CDR3aa: CASSPVLAGGPYNEQFF
abundance: many; j_gene: TRBJ1-1; d_gene: TRBD1; v_gene: TRBV30; len: 15; CDR3nt: TGTGCCTGGGGGGGGACAGGAGCTTGGAACACTGAAGCTTTCTTT; CDR3aa: CAWGGTGAWNTEAFF
abundance: -; j_gene: TRBJ2-5; d_gene: TRBD2; v_gene: TRBV20-1; len: 16; CDR3nt: TGCAGTGCTAGAGGCTTGCTAGCGGGGGATGAGGAGACCCAGTACTTC; CDR3aa: CSARGLLAGDEETQYF
abundance: few; j_gene: TRBJ1-3; d_gene: -; v_gene: TRBV12-3/TRBV12-4; len: 14; CDR3nt: TGTGCCAGCAGCCTATTAGGGGTTGGAAACACCATATATTTT; CDR3aa: CASSLLGVGNTIYF
abundance: -; j_gene: TRBJ2-2; d_gene: TRBD2; v_gene: TRBV4-2; len: 14; CDR3nt: TGTGCCAGCACGGGGACTACGAACACCGGGGAGCTGTTTTTT; CDR3aa: CASTGTTNTGELFF
abundance: -; j_gene: TRBJ2-1; d_gene: -; v_gene: TRBV12-3/TRBV12-4; len: 15; CDR3nt: TGTGCCAGCAGTTTAAGAGGCAGTTTCTACAATGAGCAGTTCTTC; CDR3aa: CASSLRGSFYNEQFF
abundance: many; j_gene: TRBJ2-7; d_gene: -; v_gene: TRBV10-3; len: 16; CDR3nt: TGTGCCATCAGTGAACAACTAATTCGAGGGGGTCGCGAGCAGTACTTC; CDR3aa: CAISEQLIRGGREQYF
abundance: few; j_gene: TRBJ2-3; d_gene: -; v_gene: TRBV12-3/TRBV12-4; len: 17; CDR3nt: TGTGCCAGCAGTTTGCGCATGGGGGGCCCTAGCACAGATACGCAGTATTTT; CDR3aa: CASSLRMGGPSTDTQYF
abundance: -; j_gene: TRBJ1-1; d_gene: -; v_gene: TRBV20-1; len: 8; CDR3nt: TGCAGTGCGCGTGAAGCTTTCTTT; CDR3aa: CSAREAFF
abundance: -; j_gene: TRBJ2-2; d_gene: -; v_gene: TRBV7-6; len: 15; CDR3nt: TGTGCCAGCAGCCCCTATCGGTCCAACACCGGGGAGCTGTTTTTT; CDR3aa: CASSPYRSNTGELFF
abundance: many; j_gene: TRBJ2-7; d_gene: -; v_gene: TRBV29-1; len: 13; CDR3nt: TGCAGCGTTGAGGTAGGGTACACCTACGAGCAGTACTTC; CDR3aa: CSVEVGYTYEQYF
abundance: -; j_gene: TRBJ2-3; d_gene: TRBD2; v_gene: TRBV10-3; len: 17; CDR3nt: TGTGCCGCCTCACGAGTGAGGGAGGGAGTAAGCACAGATACGCAGTATTTT; CDR3aa: CAASRVREGVSTDTQYF
abundance: many; j_gene: TRBJ1-5; d_gene: TRBD1; v_gene: TRBV6-1; len: 14; CDR3nt: TGTGCCAGCAGCAGGGGACAGGGGAGCCAGCCCCAGCATTTT; CDR3aa: CASSRGQGSQPQHF
abundance: few; j_gene: TRBJ1-1; d_gene: TRBD1; v_gene: TRBV5-1; len: 15; CDR3nt: TGCGCCAGCAGCCCAGGACGGACAGGGTACGGTGAAGCTTTCTTT; CDR3aa: CASSPGRTGYGEAFF
abundance: -; j_gene: TRBJ1-1; d_gene: -; v_gene: TRBV30; len: 10; CDR3nt: TGTGCCTGGGGGGGAATTGAAGCTTTCTTT; CDR3aa: CAWGGIEAFF
abundance: many; j_gene: TRBJ1-1; d_gene: -; v_gene: TRBV7-9; len: 13; CDR3nt: TGTGCCAGCAGCTTACGATGGGGCGCTGAAGCTTTCTTT; CDR3aa: CASSLRWGAEAFF
abundance: -; j_gene: TRBJ1-5; d_gene: TRBD1; v_gene: TRBV20-1; len: 17; CDR3nt: TGCAGTGCTAGACTAAATAACAGGGGAGGAAGCAATCAGCCCCAGCATTTT; CDR3aa: CSARLNNRGGSNQPQHF
abundance: -; j_gene: TRBJ1-1; d_gene: -; v_gene: TRBV27; len: 13; CDR3nt: TGTGCCAGCAGTTTAGGTTTCCGGACTGAAGCTTTCTTT; CDR3aa: CASSLGFRTEAFF
abundance: -; j_gene: TRBJ2-5; d_gene: -; v_gene: TRBV15; len: 17; CDR3nt: TGTGCCACCAGCAGGTATGGCGGAGCGGAAGATCCGGAGACCCAGTACTTC; CDR3aa: CATSRYGGAEDPETQYF
abundance: few; j_gene: TRBJ2-2; d_gene: -; v_gene: TRBV4-3; len: 16; CDR3nt: TGCGCCAGCAGCCAAGATCCCGGGACAAATACCGGGGAGCTGTTTTTT; CDR3aa: CASSQDPGTNTGELFF
abundance: few; j_gene: TRBJ1-1; d_gene: -; v_gene: TRBV6-5; len: 15; CDR3nt: TGTGCCAGCAGTTACTCGATCCAGGGATCTACTGAAGCTTTCTTT; CDR3aa: CASSYSIQGSTEAFF
abundance: -; j_gene: TRBJ1-1; d_gene: -; v_gene: TRBV12-3/TRBV12-4; len: 14; CDR3nt: TGTGCCAGCAGTTCTCTGGACTACAGCGCTGAAGCTTTCTTT; CDR3aa: CASSSLDYSAEAFF
abundance: few; j_gene: TRBJ2-7; d_gene: TRBD2; v_gene: TRBV3-1; len: 16; CDR3nt: TGTGCCAGCAGCTTAATGACTAGCGGGGGGACCTACGAGCAGTACTTC; CDR3aa: CASSLMTSGGTYEQYF
abundance: few; j_gene: TRBJ2-5; d_gene: TRBD2; v_gene: TRBV12-3/TRBV12-4; len: 15; CDR3nt: TGTGCCAGCAGGCCGGGACTAGCGGGGGAAGAGACCCAGTACTTC; CDR3aa: CASRPGLAGEETQYF
abundance: -; j_gene: TRBJ2-3; d_gene: -; v_gene: TRBV20-1; len: 16; CDR3nt: TGCAGTGCTAGGGCTACCGGGACAATTTACACAGATACGCAGTATTTT; CDR3aa: CSARATGTIYTDTQYF